This is a list of T cell receptor beta chains from one sample in a study of cytomegalovirus exposure and HLA in healthy donors. Sequenced by immunoSEQ multiplex PCR; TCRdb stores in-frame clones only, minus some. The table lists 200,000 or so clones, roughly 84% of them singletons. Sequencing was performed on PBMCs. These receptors were obtained from a man aged 18 to 30 in good health and CMV-seropositive. Each CDR3 is given with its conserved first and last residue. The D gene is left open where the match is weak. Clone size is shown for a subset of rows, as once, few, many or a class of expanded clone.

>TRBJ2-2|TRBV9|TRBD1|.
TGTGCCAGCAGCGTAGGACAGGGTGACACCGGGGAGCTGTTTTTT
CASSVGQGDTGELFF
>TRBJ2-7|TRBV28|TRBD1|.
TGTGCCAGCAGTTTGCCGGGACAGGAGTCCTACGAGCAGTACTTC
CASSLPGQESYEQYF
>TRBJ1-3|TRBV4-3|.|.
TGCGCCAGCAGCCCCTCGGAGGGCGTCGGAAACACCATATATTTT
CASSPSEGVGNTIYF
>TRBJ1-1|TRBV18|TRBD1|.
TGTGCCAGCTCACCAATACAGGGGAGCACTGAAGCTTTCTTT
CASSPIQGSTEAFF
>TRBJ1-1|TRBV9|.|.
TGTGCCAGCAGCGTACTATCTTCCGGGAGAGGGGCTGAAGCTTTCTTT
CASSVLSSGRGAEAFF
>TRBJ2-5|TRBV5-4|TRBD2|.
TGTGCCAGCAGCAAGGGCGGGACTAGTCAAGAGACCCAGTACTTC
CASSKGGTSQETQYF
>TRBJ2-1|TRBV6-6|.|.
TGTGCCAGCAGTCAAAACTTGGGGGCCCTCAATGAGCAGTTCTTC
CASSQNLGALNEQFF
>TRBJ2-5|TRBV29-1|.|.
TGCAGCGTCCGGGTTGGGGAGACCCAGTACTTC
CSVRVGETQYF
>TRBJ2-2|TRBV4-1|.|.
TGCGCCAGCAGCCCCCTGGACAGTGGCGCCCGGGAGCTGTTTTTT
CASSPLDSGARELFF
>TRBJ2-2|TRBV28|TRBD2|.
TGTGCCAGCAGTTTATTCCTAGCGGAGAACACCGGGGAGCTGTTTTTT
CASSLFLAENTGELFF
>TRBJ2-2|TRBV6-4|.|many
TGTGCCAGCAGCCCTATGGGGGCTGCGGGAGCGAACACCGGGGAGCTGTTTTTT
CASSPMGAAGANTGELFF
>TRBJ2-2|TRBV5-1|.|.
TGCGCCAGCAGCTTGGTTTCCCAGGGTAACACCGGGGAGCTGTTTTTT
CASSLVSQGNTGELFF
>TRBJ2-7|TRBV9|TRBD2|.
TGTGCCAGCAGCTCGGGACTAGTATACGAGCAGTACTTC
CASSSGLVYEQYF
>TRBJ2-5|TRBV27|.|once
TGTGCCAGCAGCCGGGACTTCCAAGAGACCCAGTACTTC
CASSRDFQETQYF
>TRBJ2-1|TRBV21-1|.|.
TGTGCCAGCAGCAATACGGCTAGCGGATACAATGAGCAGTTCTTC
CASSNTASGYNEQFF
>TRBJ2-1|TRBV15|TRBD2|.
TGTGCCACCAGCAGTTCTGGACTAGCCAGGGGTGGTGAGCAGTTCTTC
CATSSSGLARGGEQFF
>TRBJ2-3|TRBV11-2|TRBD2|.
TGTGCCAGCAGCCTAACTAGCGGGAGGTGGTATTTT
CASSLTSGRWYF
>TRBJ1-5|TRBV6-5|.|.
TGTGCCAGCAGCTCTGGACAGCTCAATCAGCCCCAGCATTTT
CASSSGQLNQPQHF
>TRBJ1-5|TRBV5-4|.|.
TGTGCCAGCAGCTTCCCCCGTCAGCCCCAGCATTTT
CASSFPRQPQHF
>TRBJ2-7|TRBV5-4|TRBD2|.
TGTGCCAGCAGCCAGACTAGCGGGAGAGGTTACGAGCAGTACTTC
CASSQTSGRGYEQYF
>TRBJ1-1|TRBV29-1|TRBD1|.
TGCAGCGTTGAAACAGGGGGCTCCACTGAAGCTTTCTTT
CSVETGGSTEAFF
>TRBJ2-1|TRBV4-2|TRBD2|.
TGTGCCAGCGCGGGAGTCAATGAGCAGTTCTTC
CASAGVNEQFF
>TRBJ1-2|TRBV11-2|.|.
TGTGCCAGCAGCTTAAAGGCAGGGTGGGACTATGGCTACACCTTC
CASSLKAGWDYGYTF
>TRBJ1-5|TRBV4-3|.|.
TGCGCCAGCAGCCAAGATAGGAGGAGTTATCAGCCCCAGCATTTT
CASSQDRRSYQPQHF
>TRBJ1-2|TRBV6-5|.|.
TGTGCCAGCAGTTACCCAGGGAGGGATGGCTACACCTTC
CASSYPGRDGYTF
>TRBJ2-5|TRBV18|TRBD2|.
TGTGCCAGCTCCCAGGCCGGGGGGGACCAGTACTTC
CASSQAGGDQYF
>TRBJ2-2|TRBV28|TRBD2|.
TGTGCCAGCAGTCCACCCCTAGCGGACGGCGCGAACACCGGGGAGCTGTTTTTT
CASSPPLADGANTGELFF
>TRBJ2-5|TRBV20-1|.|.
TGCAGTGCTAGAGTCGGAGAGACCCAGTACTTC
CSARVGETQYF
>TRBJ1-1|TRBV28|.|.
TGTGCCAGCAGTCTACAGCGGGTTAACACTGAAGCTTTCTTT
CASSLQRVNTEAFF